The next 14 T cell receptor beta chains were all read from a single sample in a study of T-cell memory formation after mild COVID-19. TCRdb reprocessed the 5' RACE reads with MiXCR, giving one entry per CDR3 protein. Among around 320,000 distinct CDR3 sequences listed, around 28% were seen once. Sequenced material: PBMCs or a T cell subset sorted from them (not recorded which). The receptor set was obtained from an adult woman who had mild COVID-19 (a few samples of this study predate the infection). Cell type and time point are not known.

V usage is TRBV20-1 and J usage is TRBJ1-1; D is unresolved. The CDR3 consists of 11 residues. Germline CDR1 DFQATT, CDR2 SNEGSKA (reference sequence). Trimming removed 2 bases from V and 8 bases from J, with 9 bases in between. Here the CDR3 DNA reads TGCAGTGCTAGAAAGAGTCGAGAAGCTTTCTTT. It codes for CSARKSREAFF.

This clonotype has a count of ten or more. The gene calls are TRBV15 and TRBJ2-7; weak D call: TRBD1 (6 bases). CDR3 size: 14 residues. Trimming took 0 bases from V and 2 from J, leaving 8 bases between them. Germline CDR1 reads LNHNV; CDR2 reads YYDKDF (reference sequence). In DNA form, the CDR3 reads TGTGCCACCAGCAGAGACAGGGGACCCTACGAGCAGTACTTC. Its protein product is CATSRDRGPYEQYF.

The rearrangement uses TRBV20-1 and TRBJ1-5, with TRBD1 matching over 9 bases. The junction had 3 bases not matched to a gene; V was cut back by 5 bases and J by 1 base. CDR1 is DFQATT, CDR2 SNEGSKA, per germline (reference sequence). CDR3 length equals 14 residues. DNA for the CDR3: TGCAGTGCTCTGGACAGGGGCAGCAATCAGCCCCAGCATTTT. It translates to CSALDRGSNQPQHF.

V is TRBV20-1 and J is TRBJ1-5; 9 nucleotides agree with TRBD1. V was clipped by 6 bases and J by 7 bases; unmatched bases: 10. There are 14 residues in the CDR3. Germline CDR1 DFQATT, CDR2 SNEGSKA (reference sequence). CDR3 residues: CSASWGQGGQPQHF. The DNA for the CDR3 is TGCAGTGCCTCATGGGGACAGGGAGGACAGCCCCAGCATTTT.

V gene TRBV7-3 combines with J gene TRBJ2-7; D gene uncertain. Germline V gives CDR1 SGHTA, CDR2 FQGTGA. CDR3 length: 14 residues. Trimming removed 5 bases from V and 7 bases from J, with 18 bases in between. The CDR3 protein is CASSRLPGVGEQYF. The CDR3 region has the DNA TGTGCCAGCAGCCGTCTTCCGGGCGTTGGGGAGCAGTACTTC.

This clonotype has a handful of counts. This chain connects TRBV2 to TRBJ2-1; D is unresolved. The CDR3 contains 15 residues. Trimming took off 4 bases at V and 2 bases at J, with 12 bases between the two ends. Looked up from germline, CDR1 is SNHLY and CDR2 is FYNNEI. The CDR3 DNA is TGTGCCAGCAGTGGTTGGGGAACCGCCTACAATGAGCAGTTCTTC. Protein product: CASSGWGTAYNEQFF.

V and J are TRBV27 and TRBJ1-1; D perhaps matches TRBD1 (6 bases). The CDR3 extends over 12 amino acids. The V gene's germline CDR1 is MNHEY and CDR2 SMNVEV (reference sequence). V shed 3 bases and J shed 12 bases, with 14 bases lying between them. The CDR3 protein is CASSFTGFETFF. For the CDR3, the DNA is TGTGCCAGCAGTTTTACAGGGTTCGAAACTTTCTTT.

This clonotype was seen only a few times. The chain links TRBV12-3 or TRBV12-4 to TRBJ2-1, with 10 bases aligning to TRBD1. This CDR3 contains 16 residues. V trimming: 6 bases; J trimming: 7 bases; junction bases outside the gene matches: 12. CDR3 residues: CASRGERQGAWNEQFF. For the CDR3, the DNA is TGTGCCAGCAGGGGAGAAAGACAGGGGGCGTGGAATGAGCAGTTCTTC.

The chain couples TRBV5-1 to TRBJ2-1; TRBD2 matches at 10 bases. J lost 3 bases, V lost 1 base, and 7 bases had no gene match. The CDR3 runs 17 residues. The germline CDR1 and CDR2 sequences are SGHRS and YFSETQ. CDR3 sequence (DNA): TGCGCCAGCAGCTTGCGGGAGCGGGGGGGCATCTACAATGAGCAGTTCTTC. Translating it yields CASSLRERGGIYNEQFF.

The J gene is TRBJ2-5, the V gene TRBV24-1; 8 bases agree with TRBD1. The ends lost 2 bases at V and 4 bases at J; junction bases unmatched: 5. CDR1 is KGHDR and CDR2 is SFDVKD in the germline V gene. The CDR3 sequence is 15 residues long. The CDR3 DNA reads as TGTGCCACCAGTGATTGGACAGGGCCGGGAGAGACCCAGTACTTC. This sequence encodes CATSDWTGPGETQYF.

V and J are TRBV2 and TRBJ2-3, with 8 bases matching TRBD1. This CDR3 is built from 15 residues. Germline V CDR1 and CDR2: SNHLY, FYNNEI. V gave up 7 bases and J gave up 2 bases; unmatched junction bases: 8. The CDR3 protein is CASNGQGGHTDTQYF. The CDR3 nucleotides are TGTGCCAGCAACGGACAGGGTGGACACACAGATACGCAGTATTTT.

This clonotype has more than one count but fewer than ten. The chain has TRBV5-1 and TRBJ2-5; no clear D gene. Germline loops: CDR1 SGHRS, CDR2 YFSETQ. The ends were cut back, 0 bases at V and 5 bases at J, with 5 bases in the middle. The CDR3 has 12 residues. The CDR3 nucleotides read TGCGCCAGCAGCTTGGCCTATGAGACCCAGTACTTC. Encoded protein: CASSLAYETQYF.

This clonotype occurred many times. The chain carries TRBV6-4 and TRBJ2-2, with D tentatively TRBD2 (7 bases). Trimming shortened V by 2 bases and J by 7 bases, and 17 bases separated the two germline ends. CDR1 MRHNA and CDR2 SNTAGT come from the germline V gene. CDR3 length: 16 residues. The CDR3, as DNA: TGTGCCAGCAGTGACACACCGGGGGGCCCTAGCGGGGAGCTGTTTTTT. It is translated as CASSDTPGGPSGELFF.

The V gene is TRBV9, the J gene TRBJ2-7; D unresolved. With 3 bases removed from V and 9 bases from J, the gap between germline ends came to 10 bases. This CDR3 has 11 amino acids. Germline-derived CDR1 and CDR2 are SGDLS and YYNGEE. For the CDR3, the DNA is TGTGCCAGCAGCGCCGACAATGGGCAGTACTTC. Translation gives CASSADNGQYF.